In this sample, the clone carrying this TCR beta chain turned up many times. This sample was included in a study of neurological immune-mediated disorders. TCRdb re-derived calls from the 5' RACE reads in MiXCR, one entry per CDR3 protein. This table has fewer than 90,000 distinct CDR3 sequences, 5.2% appearing once. V lost 0 bases to trimming and J lost 1 base; unmatched junction nucleotides: 6. The CDR3 totals 18 residues. Germline V lookup: CDR1 SGDLS, CDR2 YYNGEE. The genes are TRBV9 and TRBJ2-3; 12 bases map to TRBD2. The sequence was obtained from a man between 18 and 29 years old with multiple sclerosis. Specimen: PBMCs. CDR3 amino acids: CASSVVPSGRVGTDTQYF. In nucleotides, the CDR3 is TGTGCCAGCAGCGTAGTGCCTAGCGGGAGGGTGGGCACAGATACGCAGTATTTT.